Listed below are T cell receptor beta chains from one sample, sequenced in a study of blood T cells in healthy people across ages. TCRdb called the 5' RACE reads again in MiXCR, with one record for every CDR3 protein. The sample has over 1,500,000 distinct CDR3 sequences; roughly 43% are singletons. Source material: blood. The source is a human donor in good health. Both conserved end residues are part of each CDR3. D genes are given only for firm matches. Clone size is shown for a subset of rows, as once, few, many or a class of expanded clone.

clone_size d_call j_call cdr3_length v_call cdr3_aa cdr3_nt
few NA TRBJ1-4 14 TRBV2 CATHRGGLNEKLFF TGTGCCACCCATCGGGGCGGCCTTAATGAAAAACTGTTTTTT
NA NA TRBJ2-7 14 TRBV6-5 CASSFSGEVYEQYF TGTGCCAGCAGTTTTAGTGGGGAAGTCTACGAGCAGTACTTC
NA NA TRBJ1-2 14 TRBV6-5 CASSYSGSLYGYTF TGTGCCAGCAGTTACTCCGGGTCTCTCTATGGCTACACCTTC
NA TRBD1 TRBJ2-5 14 TRBV20-1 CSARDWGTEETQYF TGCAGTGCTAGAGATTGGGGGACAGAAGAGACCCAGTACTTC
NA TRBD1 TRBJ2-3 14 TRBV15 CATSIRTGADTQYF TGTGCCACCAGCATAAGGACAGGGGCAGATACGCAGTATTTT
many NA TRBJ2-6 15 TRBV6-2/TRBV6-3 CASSPSSGGANVLTF TGTGCCAGCAGTCCCTCTTCGGGGGGGGCCAACGTCCTGACTTTC
NA NA TRBJ2-1 16 TRBV9 CASSVTPLGLLNEQFF TGTGCCAGCAGCGTAACCCCCCTCGGCCTACTCAATGAGCAGTTCTTC
NA NA TRBJ2-5 15 TRBV7-2 CASSLNTRRQETQYF TGTGCCAGCAGCCTAAATACGCGCAGGCAAGAGACCCAGTACTTC
NA NA TRBJ1-5 15 TRBV12-3/TRBV12-4 CASSPLSGINQPQHF TGTGCCAGCAGCCCGCTGTCAGGGATAAATCAGCCCCAGCATTTT
few TRBD1 TRBJ2-5 17 TRBV6-2/TRBV6-3 CASSYVPGQGQQETQYF TGTGCCAGCAGTTACGTTCCGGGACAGGGCCAACAAGAGACCCAGTACTTC
NA NA TRBJ2-1 13 TRBV30 CAWSSTPDREQFF TGTGCCTGGAGTTCTACCCCGGACCGAGAGCAGTTCTTC
NA NA TRBJ1-1 15 TRBV4-1 CASSQHQNLNTEAFF TGCGCCAGCAGCCAACACCAGAACTTGAACACTGAAGCTTTCTTT
few TRBD1 TRBJ2-3 17 TRBV2 CASSRGRGQSTADTQYF TGTGCCAGCAGTCGCGGCAGGGGGCAGAGCACGGCAGATACGCAGTATTTT
NA TRBD1 TRBJ1-2 13 TRBV29-1 CSVRQGAVYGYTF TGCAGCGTTCGACAGGGGGCTGTCTATGGCTACACCTTC
once TRBD1 TRBJ1-2 16 TRBV7-3 CASGSFPQGIDYGYTF TGTGCCAGCGGCTCATTTCCACAGGGGATCGACTATGGCTACACCTTC
NA NA TRBJ2-2 13 TRBV20-1 CSASRGSDGELFF TGCAGTGCTAGCCGGGGATCGGACGGGGAGCTGTTTTTT
few TRBD1 TRBJ2-1 17 TRBV7-9 CASRNTMDRGSYNEQFF TGTGCCAGCAGAAATACGATGGACAGGGGGTCCTACAATGAGCAGTTCTTC
NA NA TRBJ2-5 15 TRBV6-2/TRBV6-3 CASSRTLAFQETQYF TGTGCCAGCAGTCGGACACTAGCATTCCAAGAGACCCAGTACTTC
few NA TRBJ2-6 16 TRBV5-1 CASSFSGWDGANVLTF TGCGCCAGCAGCTTTAGTGGTTGGGATGGGGCCAACGTCCTGACTTTC
NA TRBD2 TRBJ2-3 15 TRBV12-3/TRBV12-4 CASSSPRGGQETQYF TGTGCCAGCAGTTCCCCTCGGGGAGGGCAAGAGACCCAGTATTTT
few TRBD2 TRBJ2-5 16 TRBV12-3/TRBV12-4 CASSYLAGGLGETQYF TGTGCCAGCAGCTATCTAGCGGGGGGGCTAGGAGAGACCCAGTACTTC
NA TRBD1 TRBJ1-1 15 TRBV7-2 CASSPVGQGFTEAFF TGTGCCAGCAGCCCCGTCGGACAGGGATTCACTGAAGCTTTCTTT
few TRBD2 TRBJ2-5 16 TRBV7-6 CASSLAVTSGGETQYF TGTGCCAGCAGCTTAGCGGTTACTAGCGGGGGTGAGACCCAGTACTTC
NA NA TRBJ2-7 15 TRBV10-3 CAISESTGASREQYF TGTGCCATCAGTGAGTCGACGGGGGCCAGTCGGGAGCAGTACTTC
NA NA TRBJ2-7 16 TRBV6-2/TRBV6-3 CASSYVPRNLIYEQYF TGTGCCAGCAGTTACGTCCCACGGAATCTCATCTACGAGCAGTACTTC
NA NA TRBJ2-1 16 TRBV7-8 CASSLVGAQSYNEQFF TGTGCCAGCAGCTTAGTGGGGGCTCAGTCCTACAATGAGCAGTTCTTC
few TRBD2 TRBJ2-5 17 TRBV7-2 CASSQRGRGATGETQYF TGTGCCAGCAGCCAAAGAGGGCGGGGGGCCACGGGGGAGACCCAGTACTTC
NA TRBD2 TRBJ2-2 13 TRBV20-1 CSAQRGFSGELFF TGCAGTGCTCAGCGGGGGTTTTCCGGGGAGCTGTTTTTT
NA TRBD1 TRBJ2-7 15 TRBV9 CASSPKPTGGYEQYF TGTGCCAGCAGCCCAAAACCGACAGGGGGCTACGAGCAGTACTTC
NA NA TRBJ2-7 14 TRBV28 CASSLEGPRREQYF TGTGCCAGCAGTTTAGAGGGGCCGCGGAGGGAGCAGTACTTC
NA NA TRBJ1-4 11 TRBV12-3/TRBV12-4 CASRGLEKLFF TGTGCCAGCAGGGGCTTAGAAAAACTGTTTTTT
few NA TRBJ1-2 8 TRBV29-1 CSVGVYTF TGCAGCGTTGGGGTATACACCTTC
few NA TRBJ2-6 19 TRBV4-3 CASSQDLAGDLAGANVLTF TGCGCCAGCAGCCAAGATCTGGCAGGGGACCTCGCTGGGGCCAACGTCCTGACTTTC
NA TRBD1 TRBJ1-5 18 TRBV6-2/TRBV6-3 CASRGRGTGAPNNQPQHF TGTGCCAGCAGGGGTCGGGGGACAGGGGCCCCTAACAATCAGCCCCAGCATTTT
NA NA TRBJ1-4 14 TRBV28 CASSSAAYNEKLFF TGTGCCAGCAGTTCGGCAGCTTATAATGAAAAACTGTTTTTT
NA TRBD2 TRBJ2-1 17 TRBV12-3/TRBV12-4 CASSLGLAGGTYNEQFF TGTGCCAGCAGTTTGGGACTAGCGGGGGGGACGTACAATGAGCAGTTCTTC
NA NA TRBJ2-1 16 TRBV4-2 CASSQPGRLAENEQFF TGTGCCAGCAGCCAACCGGGGAGGTTGGCTGAGAATGAGCAGTTCTTC